Listed here are 28 T cell receptor beta chains from one sample, sequenced in a study of T-cell reconstitution after alpha-beta-depleted transplantation in children. Library preparation (for TCRbeta) was performed with unique molecular identifiers. TCRdb ran MiXCR on the PCR reads and lists one entry per CDR3 protein. The top ten hold 25% to 30% of the sample, which has 200,000 to 250,000 distinct CDR3 sequences, about a tenth seen once. Sequencing was performed on PBMCs, taken before TCRalphabeta/CD19-depleted stem cell transplant. These receptors came from a child less than two years old with acute myeloid leukemia, due to receive a stem cell transplant.

This clonotype has ten or more counts. The V gene is TRBV5-1, the J gene TRBJ1-1; 7 bases agree with TRBD1. Trimming took 5 bases from V and 1 from J; bases not matched to a gene: 5. Germline CDR1 and CDR2: SGHRS and YFSETQ. CDR3 length equals 14 residues. The CDR3 sequence: CASRTGRTNTEAFF. CDR3 bases: TGCGCCAGCAGGACAGGGAGGACGAACACTGAAGCTTTCTTT. Complete variable domain (other parts from reference TRBV5-1 and TRBJ1-1): KAGVTQTPRYLIKTRGQQVTLSCSPISGHRSVSWYQQTPGQGLQFLFEYFSETQRNKGNFPGRFSGRQFSNSRSEMNVSTLELGDSALYLCASRTGRTNTEAFFGQGTRLTVV.

Many counts were recorded for this clonotype. This chain joins TRBV19 and TRBJ1-2; no firm D call. Germline lookup yields CDR1 LNHDA and CDR2 SQIVND (reference sequence). V lost 5 bases to trimming and J lost 0 bases, with 7 bases between them. The CDR3 consists of 13 residues. CDR3 amino acids: CASSLGPNYGYTF. The CDR3 nucleotides read TGTGCCAGTAGTTTGGGCCCTAACTATGGCTACACCTTC.

The chain employs TRBV29-1 and TRBJ2-7; perhaps D is TRBD1 or TRBD2 (5 bases each). V was cut by 5 bases and J by 6 bases, with 14 bases left in between. This CDR3 is built from 12 residues. In germline, CDR1 is SQVTM, CDR2 ANQGSEA. CDR3 sequence reads: CSVRDDSCEQYF. In nucleotides, the CDR3 is TGCAGCGTTAGGGACGACTCGTGCGAGCAGTACTTC.

This clonotype appeared many times. The V gene is TRBV20-1, the J gene TRBJ2-5; D is unclear. The CDR3 runs to 15 residues. V shed 3 bases and J shed 1 base, with 15 bases lying between them. Germline lookup yields CDR1 DFQATT and CDR2 SNEGSKA (reference sequence). CDR3 in DNA: TGCAGTGCTAGTCCTTACCGCGAAATCCAAGAGACCCAGTACTTC. Protein product: CSASPYREIQETQYF.

This clonotype was found many times. The chain recombines TRBV12-3 or TRBV12-4 with TRBJ2-5; D is undetermined. Deletions cut 0 bases from V and 3 bases from J, with 11 bases between. The CDR3 loop spans 15 amino acids. In DNA form, the CDR3 reads TGTGCCAGCAGTTTAGCGCCCGGCAGGAAAGAGACCCAGTACTTC. Translated: CASSLAPGRKETQYF.

This clonotype was recorded at least ten times. This rearrangement joins TRBV29-1 to TRBJ1-2, with D unclear. The CDR3 covers 8 residues. The V end lost 6 bases, the J end lost 12 bases, and 8 bases lay between the germline ends. CDR1 SQVTM and CDR2 ANQGSEA come from the germline V gene. The CDR3 loop is CSVHPDTF. CDR3 nucleotides: TGCAGCGTACACCCAGACACCTTC. The full variable domain, completed using reference TRBV29-1 and TRBJ1-2, is SAVISQKPSRDICQRGTSLTIQCQVDSQVTMMFWYRQQPGQSLTLIATANQGSEATYESGFVIDKFPISRPNLTFSTLTVSNMSPEDSSIYLCSVHPDTFGSGTRLTVV.

There are many counts of this clonotype. The chain is built from TRBV6-5 and TRBJ1-5; 8 nucleotides match TRBD1. J was trimmed by 3 bases and V by 6 bases; bases with no gene match: 7. CDR3 size: 15 residues. The germline V gene has CDR1 MNHEY and CDR2 SVGAGI. CDR3 amino acids: CASRRTGFNNQPQHF. The CDR3 nucleotides are TGTGCCAGCAGGAGGACAGGGTTTAACAATCAGCCCCAGCATTTT.

This clonotype has a count of ten or more. The chain uses TRBV3-1 and TRBJ1-5; 9 bases are a match to TRBD1. Germline V gene lookup returns CDR1 LGHDT and CDR2 YNNKEL (reference sequence). V shed 1 base, J shed 0 bases, and the junction held 7 bases outside the gene matches. The CDR3 has 18 amino acids. DNA for the CDR3: TGTGCCAGCAGCCAAGGCACAGGGGGCGCTTATAGCAATCAGCCCCAGCATTTT. Residues: CASSQGTGGAYSNQPQHF. The whole variable domain, remainder taken from reference TRBV3-1 and TRBJ1-5, is DTAVSQTPKYLVTQMGNDKSIKCEQNLGHDTMYWYKQDSKKFLKIMFSYNNKELIINETVPNRFSPKSPDKAHLNLHINSLELGDSAVYFCASSQGTGGAYSNQPQHFGDGTRLSIL.

This clonotype was observed at least ten times. The chain carries TRBV24-1 and TRBJ1-2; perhaps TRBD1 as D (5 bases). Germline values: CDR1 KGHDR, CDR2 SFDVKD. V lost 5 bases to trimming and J lost 5 bases, with 8 bases between them. The CDR3 has 12 residues. CDR3 nucleotides: TGTGCCACCAGTGCCCCAGGGTATGGCTACACCTTC. It encodes CATSAPGYGYTF.

This clonotype was seen at least ten times. The chain couples TRBV9 to TRBJ2-5; D gene ambiguous. From germline, CDR1 is SGDLS and CDR2 YYNGEE. Trimming pared 4 bases from V and 0 bases from J, leaving 13 bases between. The CDR3 runs 15 residues. CDR3 sequence: CASSLLYSDQETQYF. The CDR3 nucleotides are TGTGCCAGCAGCCTTCTTTACAGCGACCAAGAGACCCAGTACTTC.

This clonotype was observed at least ten times. This rearrangement joins TRBV12-3 or TRBV12-4 to TRBJ2-5, with 10 bases identical to TRBD1. This CDR3 is built from 15 residues. The trim removed 5 bases at V and 5 bases at J, leaving 8 bases unmatched. The CDR3, as DNA: TGTGCCAGCAGTCTCGGACAGGGGGTAATGGAGACCCAGTACTTC. Amino acids: CASSLGQGVMETQYF.

This clonotype came up many times. This chain uses TRBV25-1 with TRBJ2-1, with no clear D. Trimming cost V 4 bases and J 4 bases, with 11 bases left between them. The germline gives CDR1 MGHDK, CDR2 SYGVNS. The CDR3 totals 14 residues. The CDR3 region has the DNA TGTGCCAGCAGTGTCAAAGGGTGGTACAATGAGCAGTTCTTC. Protein product: CASSVKGWYNEQFF.

The V gene is TRBV7-2, the J gene TRBJ1-1; D is uncertain. Germline CDR1 is SGHTA and CDR2 is FQGNSA. V was clipped by 1 base and J by 8 bases, with 11 bases between them. This CDR3 contains 13 residues. The CDR3 region has the DNA TGTGCCAGCAGCTTAGACCCGACCACCGAAGCTTTCTTT. Translating it yields CASSLDPTTEAFF. The full variable domain, its missing parts supplied by reference TRBV7-2 and TRBJ1-1, is GAGVSQSPSNKVTEKGKDVELRCDPISGHTALYWYRQSLGQGLEFLIYFQGNSAPDKSGLPSDRFSAERTGGSVSTLTIQRTQQEDSAVYLCASSLDPTTEAFFGQGTRLTVV.

This clonotype has ten or more counts. The chain links TRBV5-1 to TRBJ1-1; D remains unclear. The CDR3 runs to 14 residues. The germline V gene encodes CDR1 SGHRS and CDR2 YFSETQ. Trimming took off 4 bases at V and 1 base at J, with 11 bases between the two ends. The chain's CDR3 is CASSPGRENTEAFF. The CDR3 DNA is TGCGCCAGCAGCCCAGGACGGGAGAACACTGAAGCTTTCTTT.

As concerns this clonotype: Just one base apart from a much larger clone, this may be a read error. This chain links TRBV3-1 with TRBJ2-7, with a possible D match to TRBD1 (6 bases). Germline CDR1 reads LGHDT; CDR2 reads YNNKEL (reference sequence). CDR3 length equals 12 residues. The DNA for the CDR3 is TGTGCCAGCAGCCAAGGAGGGGGTGAGCAGTCCTTC. Translated: CASSQGGGEQSF.

This clonotype was counted a few times. CDR3 protein: CAWSEGVSYEQYF. The CDR3 coding sequence is TGTGCCTGGAGTGAAGGAGTCTCCTACGAGCAGTACTTC. The chain combines TRBV30 with TRBJ2-7; D not certain. Germline CDR1 GTSNPN, CDR2 SVGIG (reference sequence). CDR3 length: 13 amino acids. The V end lost 1 base, the J end lost 0 bases, and 7 bases lay between the germline ends.

In this sample, this clonotype turned up many times. The chain combines TRBV18 with TRBJ1-5; D call uncertain. From germline, CDR1 is KGHSH and CDR2 LQKENI. Trimming removed 3 bases at V and 2 bases at J, with 11 bases between. CDR3 length: 15 amino acids. The CDR3 bases are TGTGCCAGCTCACCTTACTCCGGTGGCAATCAGCCCCAGCATTTT. Translated, it gives CASSPYSGGNQPQHF.

In its sample, this clonotype was seen many times. J is TRBJ2-7 and V is TRBV20-1; D not resolved. Germline V gene lookup returns CDR1 DFQATT and CDR2 SNEGSKA (reference sequence). V dropped 5 bases and J dropped 0 bases, with 11 bases sitting between them. CDR3 length: 13 residues. The chain's CDR3 is CSAFGSSSYEQYF. The DNA of the CDR3 is TGCAGTGCTTTCGGATCTAGCTCCTACGAGCAGTACTTC.

This clonotype was observed at least ten times. The J gene is TRBJ2-1, the V gene TRBV12-3 or TRBV12-4, with 7 bases matching TRBD2. V lost 5 bases to trimming and J lost 8 bases; unmatched junction nucleotides: 9. The CDR3 extends over 14 amino acids. In DNA, the CDR3 is TGTGCCAGCAGTCATACGTCTAGCGGCGATGAGCAGTTCTTC. Protein sequence: CASSHTSSGDEQFF.

This clonotype was recorded many times. The CDR3: CATSDFPGSSYNEQFF. CDR3 in DNA: TGTGCCACCAGTGATTTTCCAGGAAGCTCCTACAATGAGCAGTTCTTC. The rearrangement joins TRBV24-1 to TRBJ2-1; D remains unclear. Trimming cost V 1 base and J 0 bases, with 9 bases left between them. This CDR3 contains 16 residues. Germline V gene data show CDR1 as KGHDR and CDR2 as SFDVKD.

This clonotype was detected ten times or more. This chain connects TRBV5-1 to TRBJ2-3; 9 bases map to TRBD1. V dropped 5 bases and J dropped 2; count of bases not matched to a gene: 12. CDR1 and CDR2 from the germline V gene are SGHRS and YFSETQ. The CDR3 spans 17 residues. CDR3 sequence: CASSPGTGLTTTDTQYF. The CDR3 bases are TGCGCCAGCAGTCCCGGGACAGGGTTAACCACCACAGATACGCAGTATTTT.

There are many counts of this clonotype. The genes are TRBV6-1 and TRBJ1-5; 9 bases agree with TRBD1. The V gene's germline CDR1 is MNHNS and CDR2 SASEGT. CDR3 length: 15 amino acids. J gave up 4 bases and V 11 bases, and 12 bases lay outside the gene matches. This CDR3 is CAAWDRAIRNQPQHF. For the CDR3, the DNA is TGTGCCGCTTGGGACAGGGCAATACGAAATCAGCCCCAGCATTTT.

This clonotype was found many times. Here the CDR3 DNA reads TGTGCCAGCAGTCCGTTTGGTAATTCACCCCTCCACTTT. Translating it yields CASSPFGNSPLHF. This chain links TRBV12-3 or TRBV12-4 with TRBJ1-6; D is undetermined. V was clipped by 5 bases and J by 6 bases, with 8 bases between them. This CDR3 has 13 amino acids.

This clonotype has a count of ten or more. The V call is TRBV7-2, the J call TRBJ2-5, with 9 nucleotides matching TRBD1. Germline V gene sequence: CDR1 SGHTA, CDR2 FQGNSA. V lost 1 base and J lost 5; bases outside the gene matches: 2. The CDR3 contains 14 residues. In DNA form, the CDR3 reads TGTGCCAGCAGCTTAGACAGGGGGCGGGAGACCCAGTACTTC. Translation gives CASSLDRGRETQYF.

The rearrangement uses TRBV6-2 or TRBV6-3 and TRBJ2-5, with 8 bases matching TRBD1. Germline lookup yields CDR1 MNHEY and CDR2 SVGEGT. V shed 8 bases, J shed 0 bases, and the junction held 8 bases outside the gene matches. The CDR3 spans 15 residues. CDR3 DNA sequence: TGTGCCAGCGATATTCTGACAGGGGACCAAGAGACCCAGTACTTC. It translates to CASDILTGDQETQYF.

This clonotype has just a few counts. The chain carries TRBV5-8 and TRBJ2-7, with D unresolved. This CDR3 comprises 13 residues. Between the trimmed V and J ends, which lost 0 bases and 9 bases, there was a span of 13 bases. The V gene's germline CDR1 is SGHTS and CDR2 YDEGEE. The CDR3 here is CASSLEAFTGQYF. The CDR3 DNA reads TGTGCCAGCAGCTTGGAAGCGTTCACCGGGCAGTACTTC. Variable domain in full (rest from reference TRBV5-8 and TRBJ2-7): EAGVTQSPTHLIKTRGQQATLRCSPISGHTSVYWYQQALGLGLQFLLWYDEGEERNRGNFPPRFSGRQFPNYSSELNVNALELEDSALYLCASSLEAFTGQYFGPGTRLTVT.

This clonotype has ten or more counts. This chain joins TRBV10-3 and TRBJ2-2, with D perhaps TRBD2 (7 bases). The V and J ends lost 11 bases and 8 bases respectively, with 18 bases between them. This CDR3 is built from 13 residues. Germline lookup yields CDR1 ENHRY and CDR2 SYGVKD. The CDR3 region has the DNA TGTGCCGTCACCGCGGGGGCGAAGGGGGAGCTGTTTTTT. Residues: CAVTAGAKGELFF.

This clonotype was seen a few times. The chain links TRBV3-1 to TRBJ2-3; D remains ambiguous. Trimming removed 4 bases at V and 1 base at J, with 15 bases between. There are 16 residues in the CDR3. Germline values: CDR1 LGHDT, CDR2 YNNKEL (reference sequence). CDR3 DNA sequence: TGTGCCAGCAGCCCCCTCGCTACTCTCGGCACAGATACGCAGTATTTT. It yields the protein CASSPLATLGTDTQYF.